These 18 T cell receptor beta chains originate from one sample sequenced in a study of blood T cell repertoires in COVID-19. Measured with immunoSEQ multiplex PCR; TCRdb has only the in-frame clones, and not every one. The sample holds roughly 200,000 clones; 85% are singletons and the top ten take roughly 20%. The sample consisted of PBMCs or T cells enriched from blood (not recorded which). These receptors were collected from a middle-aged man who had recovered from COVID-19.

The rearrangement links TRBV6-1 to TRBJ1-5; D is perhaps TRBD1 (5 bases). Germline V gene lookup returns CDR1 MNHNS and CDR2 SASEGT. The CDR3 runs 13 residues. Trimming removed 2 bases at V and 5 bases at J, with 7 bases between. DNA of the CDR3: TGTGCCAGCAGTGAAATGACAGATCAGCCCCAGCATTTT. Protein product: CASSEMTDQPQHF.

This chain links TRBV28 with TRBJ2-7; 11 positions agree with TRBD2. Germline CDR1 is MDHEN and CDR2 is SYDVKM. V lost 2 bases, J lost 6 bases, and 3 bases stayed unmatched. The CDR3 has 14 amino acids. The CDR3: CASSLTGLAAEQYF. The CDR3 region has the DNA TGTGCCAGCAGTTTAACGGGACTAGCGGCCGAGCAGTACTTC.

The chain carries TRBV7-3 and TRBJ1-2; TRBD1 matches 9 bases. This CDR3 is 13 amino acids long. Looked up from germline, CDR1 is SGHTA and CDR2 is FQGTGA. Trimming removed 3 bases from V and 7 bases from J; junction bases left unmatched: 3. CDR3 sequence (DNA): TGTGCCAGCAGCTTGGGACAGGGAGGTGGCTACACCTTC. Translating it yields CASSLGQGGGYTF. Full variable domain (missing parts from reference TRBV7-3 and TRBJ1-2): GAGVSQTPSNKVTEKGKYVELRCDPISGHTALYWYRQSLGQGPEFLIYFQGTGAADDSGLPNDRFFAVRPEGSVSTLKIQRTERGDSAVYLCASSLGQGGGYTFGSGTRLTVV.

This clone showed up just once. The J gene is TRBJ1-2, the V gene TRBV12-3 or TRBV12-4; D call uncertain. The CDR3 contains 13 residues. The ends were cut back, 1 base at V and 8 bases at J, with 11 bases in the middle. The CDR3: CASSLDMPSGYTF. CDR3 nucleotides: TGTGCCAGCAGTTTAGATATGCCGAGCGGCTACACCTTC.

This chain links TRBV30 with TRBJ1-3; TRBD1 aligns across 10 bases. V was clipped by 2 bases and J by 2 bases; unmatched bases: 3. The CDR3 loop spans 15 amino acids. Germline CDR1 reads GTSNPN; CDR2 reads SVGIG (reference sequence). The CDR3 nucleotides are TGTGCCTGGAGTAGGGACAGGGGTACTGGAAACACCATATATTTT. It codes for CAWSRDRGTGNTIYF.

The V and J genes are TRBV6-6 and TRBJ1-2; TRBD1 agrees at 9 bases. Germline V CDR1 and CDR2: MNHNY, SVGAGI (reference sequence). V was clipped by 5 bases and J by 4 bases; unmatched bases: 8. This CDR3 has 15 residues. CDR3: CASSNQQGAGYGYTF. The CDR3, as DNA: TGTGCCAGCAGTAATCAACAGGGGGCGGGCTATGGCTACACCTTC.

The V gene is TRBV5-4, the J gene TRBJ1-4, with 7 positions matching TRBD1. V was pared by 4 bases and J by 6 bases, with 9 bases of the junction left unmatched. In germline, CDR1 is SGHNT, CDR2 YYREEE (reference sequence). The CDR3 spans 15 residues. In DNA form, the CDR3 reads TGTGCCAGCAGCCCGACACAGGGGATCTATGAAAAACTGTTTTTT. Its protein product is CASSPTQGIYEKLFF.

The CDR3 here is CASSPGLAGGEQYF. The CDR3 bases are TGTGCCAGCAGTCCTGGACTAGCGGGAGGCGAGCAGTACTTC. The chain is built from TRBV2 and TRBJ2-7; 14 bases map to TRBD2. The CDR3 covers 14 residues. CDR1 is SNHLY, CDR2 FYNNEI, per germline. Trimming took 5 bases from V and 6 from J; bases not matched to a gene: 3.

This clone was found once. The rearrangement links TRBV7-2 to TRBJ2-5; tentative D call: TRBD2 (7 bases). Trimming left V 4 bases short and J 3 bases short, with 9 bases between. This CDR3 has 13 residues. Per the germline V gene, CDR1 is SGHTA and CDR2 is FQGNSA. CDR3 nucleotides: TGTGCCAGCAGCTGGGGGGGCGAAGAGACCCAGTACTTC. Its protein is CASSWGGEETQYF.

CDR3 loop: CATSRLAGEGEVGSYNEQFF. The CDR3 bases are TGTGCCACCAGCAGGCTAGCGGGAGAGGGGGAAGTGGGCTCCTACAATGAGCAGTTCTTC. The chain combines TRBV15 with TRBJ2-1; TRBD2 agrees at 10 bases. CDR1 LNHNV and CDR2 YYDKDF come from the germline V gene (reference sequence). The CDR3 consists of 20 residues. J was trimmed by 0 bases and V by 3 bases; bases with no gene match: 14.

This chain uses TRBV7-9 with TRBJ2-5, with a possible D match to TRBD2 (5 bases). Germline CDR1 and CDR2: SEHNR and FQNEAQ (reference sequence). The CDR3 is made up of 15 amino acids. The V gene lost 5 bases and the J gene lost 4 bases, with 17 bases spanning the gap. The CDR3 region is CASSPPGPRGETQYF. The CDR3 region has the DNA TGTGCCAGCAGCCCACCGGGCCCTCGGGGAGAGACCCAGTACTTC.

The chain links TRBV14 to TRBJ2-7; 7 bases are a match to TRBD1. V was pared by 4 bases and J by 2 bases, with 11 bases of the junction left unmatched. Germline-derived CDR1 and CDR2 are SGHDN and FVKESK. CDR3 length: 16 amino acids. In nucleotides, the CDR3 is TGTGCCAGCAGCCGGGGACAGCCAACACCTACCTACGAGCAGTACTTC. Translated: CASSRGQPTPTYEQYF.

V is TRBV27 and J is TRBJ1-5; 7 bases align to TRBD1. V shed 4 bases, J shed 1 base, and the junction held 13 bases outside the gene matches. The CDR3 is made up of 18 amino acids. Germline V lookup: CDR1 MNHEY, CDR2 SMNVEV (reference sequence). CDR3 DNA sequence: TGTGCCAGCAGTTATAAAGGGGGCAAGACGGGCAGCAATCAGCCCCAGCATTTT. This encodes CASSYKGGKTGSNQPQHF.

The chain carries TRBV7-2 and TRBJ1-4; D may be TRBD1 (5 bases). The CDR3 has 19 residues. Germline CDR1 reads SGHTA; CDR2 reads FQGNSA. V was trimmed by 1 base and J by 4 bases, leaving 22 bases between them. The CDR3 region is CASSLGTLKTPIYNEKLFF. CDR3 sequence (DNA): TGTGCCAGCAGCTTAGGGACACTTAAGACACCGATTTATAATGAAAAACTGTTTTTT.

The chain is built from TRBV7-9 and TRBJ1-2; a possible D gene is TRBD1 (5 bases). CDR3 length: 13 amino acids. From germline, CDR1 is SEHNR and CDR2 FQNEAQ (reference sequence). V lost 2 bases, J lost 7 bases, and 11 bases lay in between. In nucleotides, the CDR3 is TGTGCCAGCAGCTTACCAGGGAATGCTGGCTACACCTTC. Amino acids: CASSLPGNAGYTF.

The V gene is TRBV10-3, the J gene TRBJ2-1; 12 nucleotides agree with TRBD2. The CDR3 runs 14 residues. Looked up from germline, CDR1 is ENHRY and CDR2 is SYGVKD. With V trimmed by 4 bases and J by 5 bases, 0 bases remained unmatched. CDR3 region: CAISGTSGNNEQFF. As DNA, the CDR3 is TGTGCCATCAGTGGGACTAGCGGGAACAATGAGCAGTTCTTC.

This chain links TRBV24-1 with TRBJ2-1; 8 bases line up with TRBD1. J gave up 8 bases and V 5 bases, and 10 bases lay outside the gene matches. Germline CDR1 KGHDR, CDR2 SFDVKD. The CDR3 sequence is 15 residues long. The DNA for the CDR3 is TGTGCCACCAGTGTCCCCGGACAGGGCCGCGATGAGCAGTTCTTC. Its translation is CATSVPGQGRDEQFF.

The rearrangement links TRBV7-2 to TRBJ1-2, with D uncertain. Trimming took off 2 bases at V and 8 bases at J, with 9 bases between the two ends. The CDR3 runs 12 residues. Germline CDR1 is SGHTA and CDR2 is FQGNSA. The CDR3 is CASSLSPVGYTF. CDR3 in DNA: TGTGCCAGCAGCTTATCACCAGTCGGCTACACCTTC.